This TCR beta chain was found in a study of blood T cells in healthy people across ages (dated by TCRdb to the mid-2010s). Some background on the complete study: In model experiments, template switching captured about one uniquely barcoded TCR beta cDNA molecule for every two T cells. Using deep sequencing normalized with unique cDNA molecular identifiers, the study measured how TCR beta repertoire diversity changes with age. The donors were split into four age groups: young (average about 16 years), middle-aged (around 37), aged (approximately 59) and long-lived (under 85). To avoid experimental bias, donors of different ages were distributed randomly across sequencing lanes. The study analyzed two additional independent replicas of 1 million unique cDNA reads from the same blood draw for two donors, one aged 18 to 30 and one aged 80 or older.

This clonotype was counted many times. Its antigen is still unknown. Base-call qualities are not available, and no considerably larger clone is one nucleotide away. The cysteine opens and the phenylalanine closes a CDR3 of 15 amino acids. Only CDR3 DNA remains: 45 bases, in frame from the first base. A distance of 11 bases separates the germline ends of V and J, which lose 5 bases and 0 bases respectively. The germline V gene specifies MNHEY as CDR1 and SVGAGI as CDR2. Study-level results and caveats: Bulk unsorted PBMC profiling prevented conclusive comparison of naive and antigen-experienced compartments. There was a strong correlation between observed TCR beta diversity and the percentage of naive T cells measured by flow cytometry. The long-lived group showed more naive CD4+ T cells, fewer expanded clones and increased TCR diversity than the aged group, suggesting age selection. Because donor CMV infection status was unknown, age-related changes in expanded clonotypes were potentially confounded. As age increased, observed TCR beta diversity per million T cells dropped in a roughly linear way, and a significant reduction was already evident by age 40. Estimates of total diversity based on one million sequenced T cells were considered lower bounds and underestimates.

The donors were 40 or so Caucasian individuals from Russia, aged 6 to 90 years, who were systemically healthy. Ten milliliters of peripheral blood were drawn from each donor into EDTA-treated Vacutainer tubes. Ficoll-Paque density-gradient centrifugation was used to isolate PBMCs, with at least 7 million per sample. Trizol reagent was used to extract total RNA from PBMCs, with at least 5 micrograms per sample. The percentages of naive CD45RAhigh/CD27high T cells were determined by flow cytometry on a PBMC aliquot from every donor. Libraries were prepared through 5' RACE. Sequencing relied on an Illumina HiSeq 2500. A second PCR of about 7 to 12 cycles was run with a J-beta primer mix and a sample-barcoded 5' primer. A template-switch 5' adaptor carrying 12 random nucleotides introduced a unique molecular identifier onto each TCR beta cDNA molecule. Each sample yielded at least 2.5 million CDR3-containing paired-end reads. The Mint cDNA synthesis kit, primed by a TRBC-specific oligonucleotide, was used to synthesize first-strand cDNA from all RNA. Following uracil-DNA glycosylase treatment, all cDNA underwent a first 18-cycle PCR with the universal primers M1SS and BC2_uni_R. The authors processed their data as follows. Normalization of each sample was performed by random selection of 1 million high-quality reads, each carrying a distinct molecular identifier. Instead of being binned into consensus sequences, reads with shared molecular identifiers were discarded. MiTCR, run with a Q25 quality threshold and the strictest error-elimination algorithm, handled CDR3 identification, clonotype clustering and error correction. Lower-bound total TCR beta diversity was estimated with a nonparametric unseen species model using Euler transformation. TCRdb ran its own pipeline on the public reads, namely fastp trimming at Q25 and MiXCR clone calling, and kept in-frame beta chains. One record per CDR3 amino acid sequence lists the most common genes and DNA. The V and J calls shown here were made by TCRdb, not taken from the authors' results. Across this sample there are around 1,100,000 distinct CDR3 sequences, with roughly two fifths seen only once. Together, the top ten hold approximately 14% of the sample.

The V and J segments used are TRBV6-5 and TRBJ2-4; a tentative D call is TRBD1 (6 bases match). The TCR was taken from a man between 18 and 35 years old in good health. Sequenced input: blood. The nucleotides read TGTGCCAGCAGTCGGACAGCCCTAGCCAAAAACATTCAGTACTTC. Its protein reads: CASSRTALAKNIQYF.